The TCR beta chain under discussion was sequenced for a study of blood T cells in healthy people across ages (dated by TCRdb to between 2014 and 2017). As for the study more broadly: In model experiments, template switching captured roughly one uniquely barcoded TCR beta cDNA molecule for every two T cells. For two donors (one aged 18 to 30 and one aged 80 or older), the study analyzed two additional independent replicas of 1 million unique cDNA reads from the same blood draw. To track age-related changes in TCR beta repertoire diversity, the study relied on deep sequencing normalized with unique cDNA molecular identifiers. The donors were split into four age groups: young (average 16 years), middle-aged (39), aged (over 55) and long-lived (under 85). To avoid experimental bias, donors of different ages were spread randomly across the sequencing lanes. Overall study outcomes, separate from this receptor: Since profiling was done on bulk unsorted PBMCs, naive and antigen-experienced compartments could not be conclusively compared. Compared with the aged group, the long-lived group had more naive CD4+ T cells, fewer expanded clones and increased TCR diversity, suggesting age selection. As age increased, observed TCR beta diversity per million T cells dropped in a roughly linear way, and a significant reduction was already evident by age about 36. A strong correlation was found between observed TCR beta diversity and the percentage of naive T cells measured by flow cytometry. Total diversity estimates from one million sequenced T cells were considered lower bounds and underestimates. Because donor CMV infection status was unknown, age-related changes in expanded clonotypes were potentially confounded.

The library was obtained by 5' RACE. Sequencing was carried out with an Illumina HiSeq 2500. A second PCR of about 7 to 12 cycles was run with a J-beta primer mix and a sample-barcoded 5' primer. A unique molecular identifier was introduced onto each TCR beta cDNA molecule by a template-switch 5' adaptor carrying 12 random nucleotides. Each sample yielded at least 2.5 million CDR3-containing paired-end reads. First-strand cDNA was synthesized from all RNA with the Mint cDNA synthesis kit, primed by a TRBC-specific oligonucleotide. After uracil-DNA glycosylase treatment, a first 18-cycle PCR used universal primers M1SS and BC2_uni_R on all cDNA. On the authors' methods: Each sample was normalized by randomly selecting 1 million high-quality reads, each carrying a distinct molecular identifier. Reads sharing molecular identifiers were discarded rather than binned into consensus sequences. MiTCR, with a Q25 quality threshold and the strictest error-elimination algorithm, was used for CDR3 identification, clonotype clustering and error correction. A nonparametric unseen species model with Euler transformation was used to estimate lower-bound total TCR beta diversity. The public reads were reprocessed in TCRdb via fastp at Q25 and MiXCR, keeping in-frame beta chains. Each record represents a unique CDR3 protein, reported with the most common genes and DNA among its rows. Clone size and V and J calls follow TCRdb, not the original study. The sample table records roughly 730,000 distinct CDR3 sequences; just over 55% of these occur just once. The top ten hold approximately 24% of the sample.

Trimmed from V: 5 bases; trimmed from J: 14 bases; junction bases lacking a gene match: 7. Taken from the germline V gene (reference sequence), the CDR1 and CDR2 loops are MNHEY and SMNVEV. From its cysteine to its phenylalanine, the CDR3 spans 12 amino acids. Just the 36-base CDR3 DNA is kept, in frame starting at base 1. The 40 or so donors, aged about 6 to 95 years, were systemically healthy Caucasian individuals from Russia. Each donor gave ten milliliters of peripheral blood, drawn into EDTA-treated Vacutainer tubes. PBMCs were isolated by Ficoll-Paque density-gradient centrifugation, with at least 6.5 million obtained per sample. Trizol reagent was used to extract total RNA from PBMCs, with at least 5 micrograms per sample. For every donor, flow cytometry on a PBMC aliquot measured the percentage of naive CD45RAhigh/CD27high T cells. About this clonotype itself: The antigen this receptor binds is unknown. Within one base of it there is no much larger clone, and no base qualities were kept.

Specimen: blood. The chain links TRBV27 with TRBJ2-3; 10 central nucleotides agree with TRBD1. This TCR came from a man between 35 and 55 years old in good health. The CDR3 region reads CASSIGQGVVYF. Read as DNA, the sequence is TGTGCCAGCAGTATAGGACAGGGGGTCGTGTATTTT.